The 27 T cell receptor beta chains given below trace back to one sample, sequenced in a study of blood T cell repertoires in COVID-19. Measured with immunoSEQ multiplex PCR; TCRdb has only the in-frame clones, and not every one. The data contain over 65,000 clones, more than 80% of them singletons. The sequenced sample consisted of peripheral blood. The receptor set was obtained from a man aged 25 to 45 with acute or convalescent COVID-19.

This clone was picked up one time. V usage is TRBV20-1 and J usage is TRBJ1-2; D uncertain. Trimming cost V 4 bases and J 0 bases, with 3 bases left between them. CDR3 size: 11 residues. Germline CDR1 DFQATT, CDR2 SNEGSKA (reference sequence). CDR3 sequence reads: CSAISNYGYTF. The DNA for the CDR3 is TGCAGTGCTATCTCTAACTATGGCTACACCTTC.

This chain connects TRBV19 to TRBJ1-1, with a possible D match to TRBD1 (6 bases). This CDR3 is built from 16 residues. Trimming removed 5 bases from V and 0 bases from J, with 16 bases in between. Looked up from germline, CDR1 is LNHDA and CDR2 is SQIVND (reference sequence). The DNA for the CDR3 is TGTGCCAGTAGTTTTGGAAACAACAGGGTGAACACTGAAGCTTTCTTT. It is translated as CASSFGNNRVNTEAFF.

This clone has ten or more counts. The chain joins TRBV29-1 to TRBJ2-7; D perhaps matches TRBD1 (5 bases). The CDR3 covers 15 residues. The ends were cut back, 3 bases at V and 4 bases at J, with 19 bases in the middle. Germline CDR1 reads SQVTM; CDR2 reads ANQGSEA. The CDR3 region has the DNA TGCAGCGTTGACCCGGACACTTCCCCAACGTACGAGCAGTACTTC. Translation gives CSVDPDTSPTYEQYF.

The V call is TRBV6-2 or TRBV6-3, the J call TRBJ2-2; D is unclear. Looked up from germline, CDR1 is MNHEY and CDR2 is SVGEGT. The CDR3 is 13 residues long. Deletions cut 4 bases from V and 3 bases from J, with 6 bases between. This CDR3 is CASSWAYTGELFF. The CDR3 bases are TGTGCCAGCAGTTGGGCTTACACCGGGGAGCTGTTTTTT.

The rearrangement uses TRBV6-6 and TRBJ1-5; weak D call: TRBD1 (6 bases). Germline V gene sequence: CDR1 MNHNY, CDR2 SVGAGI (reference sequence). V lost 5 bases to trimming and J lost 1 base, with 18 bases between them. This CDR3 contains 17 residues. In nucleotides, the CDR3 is TGTGCCAGCAGTCAGGGGAAAGTGATTCTAAGCAATCAGCCCCAGCATTTT. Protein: CASSQGKVILSNQPQHF.

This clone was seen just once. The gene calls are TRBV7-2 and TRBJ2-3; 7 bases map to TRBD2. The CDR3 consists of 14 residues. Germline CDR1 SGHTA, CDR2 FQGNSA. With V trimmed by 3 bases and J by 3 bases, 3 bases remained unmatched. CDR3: CASSFTSETDTQYF. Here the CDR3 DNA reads TGTGCCAGCAGCTTCACTAGCGAAACAGATACGCAGTATTTT.

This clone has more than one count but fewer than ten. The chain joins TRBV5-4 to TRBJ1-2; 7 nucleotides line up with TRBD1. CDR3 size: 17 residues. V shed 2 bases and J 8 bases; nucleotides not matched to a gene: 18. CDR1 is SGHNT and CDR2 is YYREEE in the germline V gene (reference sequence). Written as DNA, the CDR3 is TGTGCCAGCAGCTTTTCCGTTTTAGGGGGCAGAGATTTGGGCTACACCTTC. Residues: CASSFSVLGGRDLGYTF.

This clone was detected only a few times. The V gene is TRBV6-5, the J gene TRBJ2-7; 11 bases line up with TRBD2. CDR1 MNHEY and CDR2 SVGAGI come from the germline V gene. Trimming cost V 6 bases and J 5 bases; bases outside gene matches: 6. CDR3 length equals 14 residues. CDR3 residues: CASRLAGGPHEQYF. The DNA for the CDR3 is TGTGCCAGCAGGCTAGCGGGAGGTCCCCACGAGCAGTACTTC.

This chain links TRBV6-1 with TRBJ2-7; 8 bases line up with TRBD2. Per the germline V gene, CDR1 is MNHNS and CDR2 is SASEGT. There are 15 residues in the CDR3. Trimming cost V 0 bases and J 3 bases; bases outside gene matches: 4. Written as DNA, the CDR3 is TGTGCCAGCAGTGAAGCGCGTAGCGGGGTCTACGAGCAGTACTTC. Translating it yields CASSEARSGVYEQYF.

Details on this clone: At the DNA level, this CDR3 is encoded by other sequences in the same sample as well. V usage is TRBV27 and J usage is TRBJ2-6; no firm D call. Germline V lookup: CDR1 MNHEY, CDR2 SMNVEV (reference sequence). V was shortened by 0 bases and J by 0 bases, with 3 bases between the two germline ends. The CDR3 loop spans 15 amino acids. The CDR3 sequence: CASSLSVSGANVLTF. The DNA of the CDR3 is TGTGCCAGCAGTTTATCCGTCTCTGGGGCCAACGTCCTGACTTTC.

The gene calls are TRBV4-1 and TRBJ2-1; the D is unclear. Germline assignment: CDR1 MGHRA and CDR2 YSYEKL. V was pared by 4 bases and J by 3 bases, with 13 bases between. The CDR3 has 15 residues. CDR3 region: CASSPLGVVYNEQFF. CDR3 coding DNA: TGCGCCAGCAGCCCTTTAGGAGTAGTCTACAATGAGCAGTTCTTC.

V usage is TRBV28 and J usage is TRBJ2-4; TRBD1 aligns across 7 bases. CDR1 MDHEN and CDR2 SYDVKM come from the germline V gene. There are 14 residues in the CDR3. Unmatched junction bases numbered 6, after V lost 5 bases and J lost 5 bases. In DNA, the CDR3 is TGTGCCAGCAGTCGAGGGGGCGCCGAAAACATTCAGTACTTC. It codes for CASSRGGAENIQYF.

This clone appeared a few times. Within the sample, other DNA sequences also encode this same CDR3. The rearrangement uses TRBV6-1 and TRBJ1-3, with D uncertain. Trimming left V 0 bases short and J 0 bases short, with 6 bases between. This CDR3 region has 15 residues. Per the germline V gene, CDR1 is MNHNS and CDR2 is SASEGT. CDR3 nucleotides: TGTGCCAGCAGTGAAGCCCCTAGCTCTGGAAACACCATATATTTT. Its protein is CASSEAPSSGNTIYF.

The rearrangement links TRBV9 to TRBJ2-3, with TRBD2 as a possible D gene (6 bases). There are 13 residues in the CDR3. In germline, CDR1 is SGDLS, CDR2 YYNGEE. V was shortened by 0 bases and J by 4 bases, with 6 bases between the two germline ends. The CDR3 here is CASSVGRADTQYF. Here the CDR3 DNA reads TGTGCCAGCAGCGTAGGGAGGGCAGATACGCAGTATTTT.

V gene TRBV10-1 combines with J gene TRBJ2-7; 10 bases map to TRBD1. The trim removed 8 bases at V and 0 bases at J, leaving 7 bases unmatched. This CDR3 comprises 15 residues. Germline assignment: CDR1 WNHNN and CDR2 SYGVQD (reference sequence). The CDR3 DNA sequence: TGCGCCAGCCAAGAACGGACAGGGGGCTCCTACGAGCAGTACTTC. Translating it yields CASQERTGGSYEQYF.

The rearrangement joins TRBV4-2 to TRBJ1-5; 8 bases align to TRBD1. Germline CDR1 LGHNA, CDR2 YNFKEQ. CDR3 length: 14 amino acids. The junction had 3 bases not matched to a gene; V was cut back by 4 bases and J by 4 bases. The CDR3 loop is CASSPGQENQPQHF. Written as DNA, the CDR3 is TGTGCCAGCAGCCCGGGACAGGAAAATCAGCCCCAGCATTTT.

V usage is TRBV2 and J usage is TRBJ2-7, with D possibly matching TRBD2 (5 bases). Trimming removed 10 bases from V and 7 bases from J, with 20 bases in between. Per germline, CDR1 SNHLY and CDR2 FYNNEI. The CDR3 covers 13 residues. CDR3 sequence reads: CATAMERAWEQYF. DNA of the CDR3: TGTGCCACCGCGATGGAGAGGGCTTGGGAGCAGTACTTC.

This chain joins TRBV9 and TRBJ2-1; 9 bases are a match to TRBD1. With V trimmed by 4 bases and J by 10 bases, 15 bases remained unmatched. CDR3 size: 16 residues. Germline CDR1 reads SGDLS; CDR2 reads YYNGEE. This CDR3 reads CASSSGGGTGIREQFF. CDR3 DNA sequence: TGTGCCAGCAGCTCAGGAGGGGGGACAGGGATAAGGGAGCAGTTCTTC.

The CDR3 DNA reads TGTGCCAGCAGTTACTCCGGGATCTATAATGAAAAACTGTTTTTT. Protein product: CASSYSGIYNEKLFF. The genes are TRBV6-2 or TRBV6-3 and TRBJ1-4, with unresolved D. The CDR3 contains 15 residues. Germline V gives CDR1 MNHEY, CDR2 SVGEGT. Trimming shortened V by 0 bases and J by 4 bases, and 9 bases separated the two germline ends.

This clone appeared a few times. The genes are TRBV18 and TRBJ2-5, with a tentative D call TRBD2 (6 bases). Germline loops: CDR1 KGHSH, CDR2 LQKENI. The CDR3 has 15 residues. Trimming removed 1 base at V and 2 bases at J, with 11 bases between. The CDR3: CASSPLRAGQETQYF. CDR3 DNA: TGTGCCAGCTCACCACTCCGTGCGGGACAAGAGACCCAGTACTTC.

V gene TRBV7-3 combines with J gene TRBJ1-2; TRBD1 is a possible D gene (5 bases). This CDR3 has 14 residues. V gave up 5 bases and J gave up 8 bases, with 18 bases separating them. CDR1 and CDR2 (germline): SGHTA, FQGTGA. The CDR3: CASSATRTGVGYTF. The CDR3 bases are TGTGCCAGCAGCGCCACCCGGACGGGGGTAGGCTACACCTTC. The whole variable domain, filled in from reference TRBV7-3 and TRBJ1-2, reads GAGVSQTPSNKVTEKGKYVELRCDPISGHTALYWYRQSLGQGPEFLIYFQGTGAADDSGLPNDRFFAVRPEGSVSTLKIQRTERGDSAVYLCASSATRTGVGYTFGSGTRLTVV.

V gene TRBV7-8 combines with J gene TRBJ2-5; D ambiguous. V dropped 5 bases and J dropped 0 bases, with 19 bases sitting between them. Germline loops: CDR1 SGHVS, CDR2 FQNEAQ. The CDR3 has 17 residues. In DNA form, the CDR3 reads TGTGCCAGCAGCCTAAGGAACTACAACGGGTACCAAGAGACCCAGTACTTC. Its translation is CASSLRNYNGYQETQYF.

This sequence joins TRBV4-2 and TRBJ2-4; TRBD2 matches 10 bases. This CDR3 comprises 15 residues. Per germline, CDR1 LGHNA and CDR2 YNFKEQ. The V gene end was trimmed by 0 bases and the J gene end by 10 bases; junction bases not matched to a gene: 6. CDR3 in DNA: TGTGCCAGCAGCCAAGAAAGAGCGGGAGGGCCGATTCAGTACTTC. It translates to CASSQERAGGPIQYF.

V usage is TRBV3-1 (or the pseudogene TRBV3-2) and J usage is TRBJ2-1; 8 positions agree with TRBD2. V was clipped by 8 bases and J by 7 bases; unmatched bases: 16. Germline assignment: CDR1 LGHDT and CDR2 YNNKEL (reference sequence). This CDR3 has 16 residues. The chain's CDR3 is CASGTRAGRGWNEQFF. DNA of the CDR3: TGTGCCAGCGGAACACGGGCCGGGAGGGGCTGGAATGAGCAGTTCTTC.

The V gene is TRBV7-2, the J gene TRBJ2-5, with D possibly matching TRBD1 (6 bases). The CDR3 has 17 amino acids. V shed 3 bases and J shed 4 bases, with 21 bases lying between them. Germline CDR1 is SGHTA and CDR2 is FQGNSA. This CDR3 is CASSLGPGAGVTETQYF. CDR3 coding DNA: TGTGCCAGCAGCTTGGGCCCAGGGGCTGGGGTGACAGAGACCCAGTACTTC.

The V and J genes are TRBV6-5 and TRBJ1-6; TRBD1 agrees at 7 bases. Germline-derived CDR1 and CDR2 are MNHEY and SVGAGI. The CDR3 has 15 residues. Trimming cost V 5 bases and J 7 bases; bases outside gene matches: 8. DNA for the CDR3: TGTGCCAGCAGTCGGACCAGACAGGGCAATTCACCCCTCCACTTT. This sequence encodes CASSRTRQGNSPLHF.

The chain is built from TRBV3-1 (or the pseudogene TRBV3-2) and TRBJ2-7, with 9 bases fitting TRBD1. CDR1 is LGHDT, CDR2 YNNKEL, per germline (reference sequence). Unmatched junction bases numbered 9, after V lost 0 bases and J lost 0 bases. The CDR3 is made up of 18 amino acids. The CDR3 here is CASSQDADRGTLSYEQYF. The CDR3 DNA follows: TGTGCCAGCAGCCAAGATGCGGACAGGGGCACCCTCTCCTACGAGCAGTACTTC.